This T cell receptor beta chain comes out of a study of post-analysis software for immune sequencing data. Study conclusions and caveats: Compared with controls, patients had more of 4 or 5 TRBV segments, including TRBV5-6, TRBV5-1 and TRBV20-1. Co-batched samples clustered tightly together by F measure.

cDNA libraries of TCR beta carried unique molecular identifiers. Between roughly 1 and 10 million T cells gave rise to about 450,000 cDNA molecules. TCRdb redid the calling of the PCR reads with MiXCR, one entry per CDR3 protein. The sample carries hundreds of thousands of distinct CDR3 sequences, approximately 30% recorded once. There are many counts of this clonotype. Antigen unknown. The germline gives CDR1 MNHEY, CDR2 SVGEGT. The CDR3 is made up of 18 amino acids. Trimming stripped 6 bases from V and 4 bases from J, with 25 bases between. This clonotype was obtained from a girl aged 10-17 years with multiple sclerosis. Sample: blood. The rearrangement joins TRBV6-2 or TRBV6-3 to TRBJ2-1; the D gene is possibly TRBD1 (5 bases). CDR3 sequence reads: CASSPIMSGLWAYNEQFF. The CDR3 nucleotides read TGTGCCAGCAGCCCAATCATGTCAGGGCTCTGGGCGTACAATGAGCAGTTCTTC.